The entry below gives a single T cell receptor beta chain sequence along with its context. The sample comes from a study of blood T cell repertoires in COVID-19. Study details: T cells, B-cell-depleted T cells, or PBMCs supplied cDNA or gDNA.

Trimming cost V 2 bases and J 4 bases; bases outside gene matches: 1. The CDR3 totals 13 residues. The V gene's germline CDR1 is MNHEY and CDR2 SVGAGI. Assay: immunoSEQ multiplex PCR; the TCRdb copy retains only in-frame clones and omits some. The repertoire has some 350,000 clones, more than 70% of them found once; the top ten carry just under 7.5%. This receptor was identified in a woman in her sixties or seventies with COVID-19, enrolled during active disease. The sample comprised peripheral blood. This chain links TRBV6-5 with TRBJ1-1; 7 nucleotides align to TRBD1. DNA of the CDR3: TGTGCCAGCAGTTACCCAGGGGGCACTGAAGCTTTCTTT. It specifies CASSYPGGTEAFF.